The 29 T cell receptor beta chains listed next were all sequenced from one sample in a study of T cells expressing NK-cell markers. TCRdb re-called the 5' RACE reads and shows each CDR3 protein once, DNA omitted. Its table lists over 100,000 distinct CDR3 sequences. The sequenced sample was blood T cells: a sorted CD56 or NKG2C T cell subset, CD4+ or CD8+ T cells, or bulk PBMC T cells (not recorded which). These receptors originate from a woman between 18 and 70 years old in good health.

The CDR3 reads CASTSDTGELFF. The chain combines TRBV18 with TRBJ2-2. Germline loops: CDR1 KGHSH, CDR2 LQKENI. This CDR3 has 12 amino acids.

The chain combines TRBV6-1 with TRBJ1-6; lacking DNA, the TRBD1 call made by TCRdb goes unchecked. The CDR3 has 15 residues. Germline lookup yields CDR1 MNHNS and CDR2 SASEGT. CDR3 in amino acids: CASSRNEGASSPLHF.

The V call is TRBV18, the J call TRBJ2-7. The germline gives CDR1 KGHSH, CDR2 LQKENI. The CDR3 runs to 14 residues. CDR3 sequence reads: CASSPADNSYEQYF.

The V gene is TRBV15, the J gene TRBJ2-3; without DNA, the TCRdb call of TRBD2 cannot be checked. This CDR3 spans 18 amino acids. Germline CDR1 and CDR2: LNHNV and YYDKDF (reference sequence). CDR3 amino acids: CATSRSRDSAMDRDTQYF.

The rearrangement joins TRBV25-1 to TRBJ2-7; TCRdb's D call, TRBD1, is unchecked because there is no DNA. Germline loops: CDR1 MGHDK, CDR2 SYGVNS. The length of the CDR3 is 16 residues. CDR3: CASSDRRAGTSYEQYF.

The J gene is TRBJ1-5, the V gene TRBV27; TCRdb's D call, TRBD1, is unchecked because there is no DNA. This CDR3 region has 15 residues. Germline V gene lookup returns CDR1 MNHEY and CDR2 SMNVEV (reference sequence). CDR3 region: CASSPRGPLNQPQHF.

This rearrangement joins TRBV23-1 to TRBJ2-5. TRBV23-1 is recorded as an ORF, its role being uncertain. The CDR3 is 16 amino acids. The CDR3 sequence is CASSPIHWPQQETQYF.

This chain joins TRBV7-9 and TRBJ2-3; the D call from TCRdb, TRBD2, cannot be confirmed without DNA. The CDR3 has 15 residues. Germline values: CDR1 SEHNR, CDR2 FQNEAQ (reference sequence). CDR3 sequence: CASSSLAGTADTQYF.

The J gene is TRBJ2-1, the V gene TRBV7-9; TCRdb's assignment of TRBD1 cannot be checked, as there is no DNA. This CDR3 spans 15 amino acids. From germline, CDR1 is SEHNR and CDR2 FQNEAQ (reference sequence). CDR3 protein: CASSTPQERSNEQFF.

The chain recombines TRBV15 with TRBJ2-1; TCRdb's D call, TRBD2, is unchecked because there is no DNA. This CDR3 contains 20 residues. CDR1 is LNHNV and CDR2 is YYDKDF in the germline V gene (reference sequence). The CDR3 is CATSRDWKDPTAGTYNEQFF.

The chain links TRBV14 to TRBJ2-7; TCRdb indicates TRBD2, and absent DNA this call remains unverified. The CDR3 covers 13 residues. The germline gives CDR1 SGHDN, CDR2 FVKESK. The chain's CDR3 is CASRRGLTYEQYF.

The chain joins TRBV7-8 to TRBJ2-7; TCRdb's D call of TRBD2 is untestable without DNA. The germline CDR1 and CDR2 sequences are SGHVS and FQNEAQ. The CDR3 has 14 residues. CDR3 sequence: CASSLIGTQYEQYF.

CDR3 sequence reads: CASSVEGAGDTQYF. The chain links TRBV9 to TRBJ2-3; the TCRdb call, TRBD1, lacks DNA for checking. The CDR3 totals 14 residues. CDR1 SGDLS and CDR2 YYNGEE come from the germline V gene.

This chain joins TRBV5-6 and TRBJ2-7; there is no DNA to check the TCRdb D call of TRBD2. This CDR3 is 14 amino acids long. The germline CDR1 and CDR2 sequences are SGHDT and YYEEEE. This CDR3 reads CASSLVRGFYEQYF. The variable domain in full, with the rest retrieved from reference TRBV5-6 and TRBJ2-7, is DAGVTQSPTHLIKTRGQQVTLRCSPKSGHDTVSWYQQALGQGPQFIFQYYEEEERQRGNFPDRFSGHQFPNYSSELNVNALLLGDSALYLCASSLVRGFYEQYFGPGTRLTVT.

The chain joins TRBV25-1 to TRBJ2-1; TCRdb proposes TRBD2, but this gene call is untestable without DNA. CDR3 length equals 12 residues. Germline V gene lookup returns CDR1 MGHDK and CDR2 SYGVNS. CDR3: CASSPLVGEQFF.

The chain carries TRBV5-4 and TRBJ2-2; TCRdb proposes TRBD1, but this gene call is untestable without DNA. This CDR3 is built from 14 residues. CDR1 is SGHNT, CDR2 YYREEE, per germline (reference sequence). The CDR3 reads CASSFSWGTGELFF. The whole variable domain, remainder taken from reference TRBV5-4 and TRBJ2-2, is ETGVTQSPTHLIKTRGQQVTLRCSSQSGHNTVSWYQQALGQGPQFIFQYYREEENGRGNFPPRFSGLQFPNYSSELNVNALELDDSALYLCASSFSWGTGELFFGEGSRLTVL.

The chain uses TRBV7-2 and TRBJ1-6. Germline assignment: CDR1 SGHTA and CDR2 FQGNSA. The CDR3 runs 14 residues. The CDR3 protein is CASSSSSYNSPLHF.

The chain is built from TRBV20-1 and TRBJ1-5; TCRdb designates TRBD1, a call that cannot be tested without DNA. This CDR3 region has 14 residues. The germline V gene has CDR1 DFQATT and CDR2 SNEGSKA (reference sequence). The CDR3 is CSARDGGSNQPQHF.

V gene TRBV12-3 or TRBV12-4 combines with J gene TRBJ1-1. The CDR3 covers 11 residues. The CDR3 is CASSTLSEAFF.

The CDR3 region is CASSEVRGPRSYEQYF. The chain has TRBV2 and TRBJ2-7. Per the germline V gene, CDR1 is SNHLY and CDR2 is FYNNEI. CDR3 length equals 16 residues.

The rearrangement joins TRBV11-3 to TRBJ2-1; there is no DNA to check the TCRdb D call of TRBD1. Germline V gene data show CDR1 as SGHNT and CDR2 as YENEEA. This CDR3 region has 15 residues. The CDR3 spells CASSSNRGEYNEQFF.

CDR3 sequence reads: CASSQDLGGVEEQYF. The chain employs TRBV4-3 and TRBJ2-7. CDR3 size: 15 residues. Germline-derived CDR1 and CDR2 are LGHNA and YSLEER.

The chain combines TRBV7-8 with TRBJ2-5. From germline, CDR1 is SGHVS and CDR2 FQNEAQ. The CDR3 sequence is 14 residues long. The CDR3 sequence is CASTLLDSEETQYF.

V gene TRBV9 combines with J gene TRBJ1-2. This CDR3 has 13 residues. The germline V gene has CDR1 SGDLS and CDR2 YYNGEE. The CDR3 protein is CASSVVRDGGYTF. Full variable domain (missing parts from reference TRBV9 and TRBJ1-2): DSGVTQTPKHLITATGQRVTLRCSPRSGDLSVYWYQQSLDQGLQFLIQYYNGEERAKGNILERFSAQQFPDLHSELNLSSLELGDSALYFCASSVVRDGGYTFGSGTRLTVV.

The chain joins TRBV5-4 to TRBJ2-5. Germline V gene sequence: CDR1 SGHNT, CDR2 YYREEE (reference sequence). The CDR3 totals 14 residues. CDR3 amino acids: CASSWGVQVETQYF.

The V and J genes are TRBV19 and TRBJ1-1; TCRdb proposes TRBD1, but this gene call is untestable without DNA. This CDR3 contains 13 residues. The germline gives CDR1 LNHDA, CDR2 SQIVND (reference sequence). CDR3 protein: CASKVAGVTEAFF.

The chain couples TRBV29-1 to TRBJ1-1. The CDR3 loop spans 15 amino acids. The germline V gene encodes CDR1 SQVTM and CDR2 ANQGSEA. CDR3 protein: CSVTPTEQLNTEAFF.

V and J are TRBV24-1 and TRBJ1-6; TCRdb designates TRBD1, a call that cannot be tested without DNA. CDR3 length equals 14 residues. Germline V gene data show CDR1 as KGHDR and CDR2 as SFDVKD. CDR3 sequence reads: CATSDLGRGSPLHF.

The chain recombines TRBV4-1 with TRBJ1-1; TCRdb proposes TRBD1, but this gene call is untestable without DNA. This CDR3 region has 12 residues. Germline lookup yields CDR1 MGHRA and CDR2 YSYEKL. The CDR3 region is CASSPDRSEAFF.